This entry lists 15 T cell receptor beta chains sequenced from one sample in a study of blood T cell repertoires in COVID-19. Using immunoSEQ multiplex PCR, the repertoire was profiled, and TCRdb retains in-frame clones only, with some absent. The sample includes 200,000 to 250,000 clones, around 89% seen only once; the top ten take more than 3.5%. Sequencing was performed on PBMCs or T cells enriched from blood (not recorded which). The receptor set was obtained from a woman younger than 45 who had recovered from COVID-19.

The genes are TRBV9 and TRBJ2-5; 7 nucleotides agree with TRBD1. The germline gives CDR1 SGDLS, CDR2 YYNGEE. V lost 0 bases, J lost 4 bases, and 6 bases stayed unmatched. CDR3 size: 15 residues. The CDR3 DNA reads as TGTGCCAGCAGCGTAGGGGGACAGAAGATAGAGACCCAGTACTTC. Its translation: CASSVGGQKIETQYF.

The V and J genes are TRBV6-2 or TRBV6-3 and TRBJ2-7; D unresolved. With 3 bases removed from V and 2 bases from J, the gap between germline ends came to 8 bases. The CDR3 loop spans 13 amino acids. The germline V gene has CDR1 MNHEY and CDR2 SVGEGT. The CDR3 loop is CASSYRTAYEQYF. The CDR3 DNA reads as TGTGCCAGCAGTTATCGAACAGCCTACGAGCAGTACTTC.

This clone appeared once. The gene calls are TRBV7-8 and TRBJ1-5, with D perhaps TRBD1 (6 bases). CDR1 and CDR2 (germline): SGHVS, FQNEAQ. V was pared by 7 bases and J by 0 bases, with 16 bases between. The CDR3 length is 16 residues. The CDR3 DNA reads TGTGCCAGCACTTTAGGAAGGGACAATAGCAATCAGCCCCAGCATTTT. It specifies CASTLGRDNSNQPQHF.

The chain links TRBV7-2 to TRBJ2-7; 13 nucleotides align to TRBD2. The V segment lost 4 bases and the J segment 5 bases; nucleotides outside the gene matches: 2. Germline loops: CDR1 SGHTA, CDR2 FQGNSA. The CDR3 runs 14 residues. This CDR3 reads CASSSTSGRDEQYF. The CDR3 DNA reads as TGTGCCAGCAGCTCCACTAGCGGGAGGGACGAGCAGTACTTC.

The V and J genes are TRBV2 and TRBJ2-3; 9 bases match TRBD2. Per germline, CDR1 SNHLY and CDR2 FYNNEI. This CDR3 comprises 16 residues. V shed 8 bases and J 0 bases; nucleotides not matched to a gene: 9. In DNA, the CDR3 is TGTGCCAGCCGCTTCCCGACTAGCGGAAGCACAGATACGCAGTATTTT. It encodes CASRFPTSGSTDTQYF.

This clone came up a few times. This chain connects TRBV27 to TRBJ1-2, with D possibly matching TRBD1 (6 bases). This CDR3 comprises 15 residues. Trimming took off 3 bases at V and 4 bases at J, with 15 bases between the two ends. Per germline, CDR1 MNHEY and CDR2 SMNVEV (reference sequence). CDR3 protein: CASSFTAGAFYGYTF. CDR3 DNA sequence: TGTGCCAGCAGTTTCACCGCGGGGGCTTTCTATGGCTACACCTTC.

This sequence joins TRBV18 and TRBJ1-2, with D unresolved. The V gene lost 2 bases and the J gene lost 2 bases, with 9 bases spanning the gap. Germline V lookup: CDR1 KGHSH, CDR2 LQKENI. The CDR3 contains 14 residues. The CDR3 protein is CASSPEGPNYGYTF. The DNA of the CDR3 is TGTGCCAGCTCACCAGAGGGTCCAAACTATGGCTACACCTTC. Drawing the rest from reference TRBV18 and TRBJ1-2, the complete variable domain is NAGVMQNPRHLVRRRGQEARLRCSPMKGHSHVYWYRQLPEEGLKFMVYLQKENIIDESGMPKERFSAEFPKEGPSILRIQQVVRGDSAAYFCASSPEGPNYGYTFGSGTRLTVV.

This chain uses TRBV4-2 with TRBJ2-7; D is uncertain. V lost 0 bases and J 2 bases, leaving 17 bases between the germline ends. CDR3 length equals 17 residues. In germline, CDR1 is LGHNA, CDR2 YNFKEQ. CDR3 nucleotide sequence: TGTGCCAGCAGCCAAGACTTTCGGGTGCACAACACCTACGAGCAGTACTTC. Its protein is CASSQDFRVHNTYEQYF.

The V and J genes are TRBV9 and TRBJ1-2; the match to TRBD1 covers 7 bases. Per the germline V gene, CDR1 is SGDLS and CDR2 is YYNGEE. J lost 4 bases, V lost 3 bases, and 6 bases had no gene match. The CDR3 spans 14 residues. As DNA, the CDR3 is TGTGCCAGCAGCGCCCGACAGGGAAGCTATGGCTACACCTTC. Translation: CASSARQGSYGYTF.

This clone has just one count. The chain links TRBV7-2 to TRBJ2-3; 8 bases align to TRBD2. CDR3 length: 15 amino acids. CDR1 is SGHTA and CDR2 is FQGNSA in the germline V gene. Losses at the gene ends were 3 bases for V and 4 bases for J; bases not matched to a gene: 6. CDR3 sequence (DNA): TGTGCCAGCAGCTTCTATTTAGCGGGGCCAGATACGCAGTATTTT. The encoded protein is CASSFYLAGPDTQYF. Full variable domain (outside the CDR3, taken from reference TRBV7-2 and TRBJ2-3): GAGVSQSPSNKVTEKGKDVELRCDPISGHTALYWYRQSLGQGLEFLIYFQGNSAPDKSGLPSDRFSAERTGGSVSTLTIQRTQQEDSAVYLCASSFYLAGPDTQYFGPGTRLTVL.

The chain links TRBV10-3 to TRBJ1-1; 7 bases agree with TRBD1. Trimming at V came to 2 bases and at J to 2 bases, leaving 5 bases not matched to a gene. Germline V gene lookup returns CDR1 ENHRY and CDR2 SYGVKD. The CDR3 loop spans 15 amino acids. For the CDR3, the DNA is TGTGCCATCAGTGAGCCCGGGACAGCTAACACTGAAGCTTTCTTT. It is translated as CAISEPGTANTEAFF.

The rearrangement uses TRBV19 and TRBJ1-5; D gene ambiguous. Trimming took 7 bases from V and 4 from J, leaving 8 bases between them. The length of the CDR3 is 12 residues. Germline CDR1 and CDR2: LNHDA and SQIVND (reference sequence). Here the CDR3 DNA reads TGTGCCAGTAATTTCAGGAATCAGCCCCAGCATTTT. Translating it yields CASNFRNQPQHF. Drawing the rest from reference TRBV19 and TRBJ1-5, the complete variable domain is DGGITQSPKYLFRKEGQNVTLSCEQNLNHDAMYWYRQDPGQGLRLIYYSQIVNDFQKGDIAEGYSVSREKKESFPLTVTSAQKNPTAFYLCASNFRNQPQHFGDGTRLSIL.

The rearrangement uses TRBV7-2 and TRBJ2-3; TRBD1 might be the D (5 bases). Between the trimmed V and J ends, which lost 1 base and 2 bases, there was a span of 10 bases. Germline V CDR1 and CDR2: SGHTA, FQGNSA. This CDR3 has 15 amino acids. The DNA of the CDR3 is TGTGCCAGCAGCTTAGGGGGCCTCGACACAGATACGCAGTATTTT. Translated: CASSLGGLDTDTQYF. Full variable domain (remainder filled in from reference TRBV7-2 and TRBJ2-3): GAGVSQSPSNKVTEKGKDVELRCDPISGHTALYWYRQSLGQGLEFLIYFQGNSAPDKSGLPSDRFSAERTGGSVSTLTIQRTQQEDSAVYLCASSLGGLDTDTQYFGPGTRLTVL.

The J gene is TRBJ1-2, the V gene TRBV21-1; TRBD1 is the table's D call and was not checked against the DNA. TRBV21-1 is annotated as a pseudogene. CDR3 length: 16 residues. The CDR3 coding sequence is TGTGCCAGCAGCAAAGCGCGTGGGCACAGGGACCATGGCTACACCTTC. Its protein product is CASSKARGHRDHGYTF.

The V call is TRBV9, the J call TRBJ2-1, with 14 bases lining up with TRBD2. Per the germline V gene, CDR1 is SGDLS and CDR2 is YYNGEE. V dropped 4 bases and J dropped 0; count of bases not matched to a gene: 6. This CDR3 has 18 amino acids. CDR3 protein: CASSSIGTSGSSYNEQFF. The CDR3 region has the DNA TGTGCCAGCAGCTCCATCGGGACTAGCGGGAGCTCCTACAATGAGCAGTTCTTC.